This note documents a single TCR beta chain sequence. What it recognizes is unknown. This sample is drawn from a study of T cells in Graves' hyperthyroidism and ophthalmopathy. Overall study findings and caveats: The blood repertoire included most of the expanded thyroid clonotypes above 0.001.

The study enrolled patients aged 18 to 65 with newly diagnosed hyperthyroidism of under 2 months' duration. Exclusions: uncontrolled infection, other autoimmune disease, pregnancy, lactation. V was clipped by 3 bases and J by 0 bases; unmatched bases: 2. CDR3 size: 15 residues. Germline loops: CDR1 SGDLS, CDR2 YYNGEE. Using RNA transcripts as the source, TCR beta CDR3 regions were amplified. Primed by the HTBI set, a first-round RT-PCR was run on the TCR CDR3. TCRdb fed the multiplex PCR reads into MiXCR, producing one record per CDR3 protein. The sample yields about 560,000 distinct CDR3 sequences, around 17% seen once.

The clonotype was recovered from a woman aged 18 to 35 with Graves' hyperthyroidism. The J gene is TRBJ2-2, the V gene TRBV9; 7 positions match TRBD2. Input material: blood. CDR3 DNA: TGTGCCAGCAGCGACAGCGGGGCGAACACCGGGGAGCTGTTTTTT. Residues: CASSDSGANTGELFF.